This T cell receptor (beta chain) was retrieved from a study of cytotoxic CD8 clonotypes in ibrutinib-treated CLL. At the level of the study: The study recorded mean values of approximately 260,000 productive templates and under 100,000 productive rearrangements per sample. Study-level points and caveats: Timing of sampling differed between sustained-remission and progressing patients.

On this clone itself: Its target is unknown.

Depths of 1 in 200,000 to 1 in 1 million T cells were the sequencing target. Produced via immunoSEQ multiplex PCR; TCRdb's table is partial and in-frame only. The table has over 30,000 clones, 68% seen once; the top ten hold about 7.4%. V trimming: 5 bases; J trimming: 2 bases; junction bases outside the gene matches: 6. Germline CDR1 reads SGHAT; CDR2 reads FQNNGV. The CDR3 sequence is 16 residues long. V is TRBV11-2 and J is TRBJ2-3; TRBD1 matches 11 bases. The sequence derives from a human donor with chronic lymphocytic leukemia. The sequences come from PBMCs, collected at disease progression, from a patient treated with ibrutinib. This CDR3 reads CASSLGQGALTDTQYF. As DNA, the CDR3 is TGTGCCAGCAGCCTCGGACAGGGGGCTCTCACAGATACGCAGTATTTT.